The rows below give T cell receptor beta chains drawn from one sample of a study of blood T cells in healthy people across ages. MiXCR, run by TCRdb on the 5' RACE reads, gives a single entry per CDR3 protein. The sample shows roughly 900,000 distinct CDR3 sequences, under 50% of them seen only once. Sequencing input: blood. The receptors were sampled from a man aged 25-40 years in good health. Each CDR3 is given with its conserved first and last residue. The order of the fields is D gene, V gene, J gene, clone size, CDR3 DNA, CDR3 protein. D genes are given only for firm matches. Clone size appears in some rows only: once, few, many, or a class for an expanded clone.

TRBD2	TRBV4-1	TRBJ2-1	few	TGCGCCAGCAGCCGACTAGCGGGGGGCACGTCCAATGAGCAGTTCTTC	CASSRLAGGTSNEQFF
TRBD2	TRBV4-1	TRBJ2-4	-	TGCGCCAGCAGCCAAGATTGGGCGGGGGAGCAGTACTTC	CASSQDWAGEQYF
TRBD1	TRBV4-1	TRBJ2-1	few	TGCGCCAGCAGCTCGGGGACAGGGCAAAATGAGCAGTTCTTC	CASSSGTGQNEQFF
-	TRBV11-2	TRBJ2-2	-	TGTGCCAGCAGCTCGACAACAGGGCATAACACCGGGGAGCTGTTTTTT	CASSSTTGHNTGELFF
TRBD2	TRBV6-2/TRBV6-3	TRBJ2-5	-	TGTGCCAGCAGTGACCGGGACTATCTTAATGAGCAGTACTTC	CASSDRDYLNEQYF
TRBD1	TRBV6-6	TRBJ1-5	-	TGTGCCAGCAGGCCGGGACAGGGGAACGATCAGCCCCAGCATTTT	CASRPGQGNDQPQHF
-	TRBV10-3	TRBJ2-6	-	TGTGCCATCAGTGAGTCACAGGGAACAACCTCTGGGGCCAACGTCCTGACTTTC	CAISESQGTTSGANVLTF
-	TRBV28	TRBJ2-5	many	TGTGCCAGCAGTCAAGGCGGGGTTTCGGAGACCCAGTACTTC	CASSQGGVSETQYF
-	TRBV7-2	TRBJ2-5	-	TGTGCCAGCAGCTTAGGCTCCGTGGCCCAAGAGACCCAGTACTTC	CASSLGSVAQETQYF
TRBD1	TRBV29-1	TRBJ2-2	few	TGCAGCGCTCGGGGACAGACTATGAACACCGGGGAGCTGTTTTTT	CSARGQTMNTGELFF
-	TRBV5-1	TRBJ2-7	few	TGTGCCAGCAGCTTAGGGAAGGGGTACGAGCAGTACTTC	CASSLGKGYEQYF
TRBD2	TRBV7-2	TRBJ2-3	-	TGTGCCAGCAGCCCCCCGGGACTACCTTCCACAGATACGCAGTATTTT	CASSPPGLPSTDTQYF
TRBD1	TRBV7-2	TRBJ1-2	-	TGTGCCAGCAGCTTAGAGTCAGGGGGTGCGGGCTACACCTTC	CASSLESGGAGYTF
-	TRBV29-1	TRBJ1-4	few	TGCAGCGTTGAAGTTGCAGGGACAAATGAAAAACTGTTTTTT	CSVEVAGTNEKLFF
-	TRBV4-1	TRBJ2-7	-	TGCGCCGGCAGCCAAAGGCAGGGCGTCGACGAGCAGTACTTC	CAGSQRQGVDEQYF
-	TRBV30	TRBJ1-5	-	TGTGCCTGGACGAGGGGGGCAGATCAGCCCCAGCATTTT	CAWTRGADQPQHF
TRBD1	TRBV27	TRBJ2-7	many	TGTGCCAGCAGCCTGACCGGGACAGGGGGCTACGAGCAGTACTTC	CASSLTGTGGYEQYF
TRBD1	TRBV7-3	TRBJ2-7	many	TGTGCCAGCAGCTTGGGGACAGGCTTCTCCTACGAGCAGTACTTC	CASSLGTGFSYEQYF
-	TRBV6-5	TRBJ2-5	-	TGTGCCAGCAGCCAACCGACAGGAGAGACCCAGTACTTC	CASSQPTGETQYF
TRBD1	TRBV7-9	TRBJ1-1	many	TGTGCCAGCAGCCTTCGGACAGGGTCTCTGACTGAAGCTTTCTTT	CASSLRTGSLTEAFF
-	TRBV7-2	TRBJ1-1	-	TGTGCCAGCAGCTTAGAAGATTTTAGGGGCGCCAGTCGCGGTTTCTTT	CASSLEDFRGASRGFF
TRBD2	TRBV10-3	TRBJ2-5	-	TGTGCCATCGGTCTAGCGGGGGCCGGAGAGACCCAGTACTTC	CAIGLAGAGETQYF
-	TRBV28	TRBJ2-7	few	TGTGCCAGCAGTTTATATGGGCAAACCTACGAGCAGTACTTC	CASSLYGQTYEQYF
-	TRBV21-1	TRBJ2-1	-	TGTGCCAGCAGCAAACCGCGCGGGCGCCAGGAGAAGTACAATGAGCAGTTCTTC	CASSKPRGRQEKYNEQFF
TRBD1	TRBV2	TRBJ1-4	-	TGTGCCAGCAGTGAATACTCGACAGGGCAGAGTGAAAAACTGTTTTTT	CASSEYSTGQSEKLFF